This TCR beta chain was retrieved from a study of OX40 agonist ivuxolimab in advanced cancers. Across the study: Given to patients was ivuxolimab, an agonistic anti-OX40 (CD134) antibody. Patients treated during dose escalation were battling hepatocellular carcinoma, melanoma, renal cell or head and neck cancer.

Germline loops: CDR1 SGHVS, CDR2 FNYEAQ. The CDR3 has 18 amino acids. J gave up 5 bases and V 3 bases, and 14 bases lay outside the gene matches. Study observations and caveats: The study found among the lowest clonal expansion in partial responders at 0.1-3.0 mg/kg. With doses of 0.1 to 3.0 mg/kg, CD4+ and CD8+ blood T cells had undergone clonal expansion by week 6.

A note on this clone: The antigen remains undetermined.

Clones were read by immunoSEQ multiplex PCR, and TCRdb kept only the in-frame ones, dropping some. The sample lists 53,000 or so clones, less than 90% occurring once. V is TRBV7-6 and J is TRBJ2-5, with 11 bases identical to TRBD2. This TCR was sampled from an adult with an advanced solid tumor such as melanoma, head and neck, liver or kidney cancer. The sequencing here drew on CD4+ or CD8+ T cells sorted from blood, taken in a trial of the OX40 agonist ivuxolimab. The CDR3 nucleotides read TGTGCCAGCAGCTTTTCCGGGACTAGCGGAGGTGGCCCGGAGACCCAGTACTTC. It yields the protein CASSFSGTSGGGPETQYF.